These T cell receptor beta chains were read from a single sample in a study of blood T cell repertoires in COVID-19. Produced via immunoSEQ multiplex PCR; TCRdb's table is partial and in-frame only. The profile shows more than 250,000 clones, more than 70% of them singletons. Sequenced sample: PBMCs or T cells enriched from blood (not recorded which). All receptors come from a woman aged 40 to 50 with acute COVID-19. The CDR3 runs from the conserved cysteine through the conserved F or W. D genes are given only for firm matches. Expanded clones get a size class; other rows say once, few or many, or leave the size out.

clone_size d_call j_call v_call cdr3_nt cdr3_aa
. . TRBJ1-3 TRBV18 TGTGCCAGCTCACCATCCTTTGGAGGGACCATATATTTT CASSPSFGGTIYF
. . TRBJ2-7 TRBV5-1 TGCGCCAGCAGCTTGGGGTCTGGGGCCGAGCAGTACTTC CASSLGSGAEQYF
. TRBD1 TRBJ1-3 TRBV7-9 TGTGCCAGCAGCAGTCCCGGGACAGGGGAAGGCGGGGGAAACACCATATATTTT CASSSPGTGEGGGNTIYF
. TRBD1 TRBJ2-7 TRBV10-3 TGTGCCATCAGCCGCCAGGGGGCGGCCTACGAGCAGTACTTC CAISRQGAAYEQYF
. TRBD2 TRBJ2-7 TRBV10-3 TGTGCCACCGGGACTAGCGGGAGTTACGAGCAGTACTTC CATGTSGSYEQYF
. . TRBJ2-2 TRBV4-1 TGCGCCAGCAGCCAAGAGGGTAGCGGTGGGGAGCTGTTTTTT CASSQEGSGGELFF
. . TRBJ1-2 TRBV11-2 TGTGCCAGCAGCTTAGGTGCAGCTAACTATGGCTACACCTTC CASSLGAANYGYTF
. . TRBJ2-3 TRBV20-1 TGCAGTGCTAGTCGTGGCCGGAGCCGGACAGATACGCAGTATTTT CSASRGRSRTDTQYF
once . TRBJ2-1 TRBV2 TGTGCCAGCAGTGAAATCGAGCGGCCGGACTACAATGAGCAGTTCTTC CASSEIERPDYNEQFF
. . TRBJ1-5 TRBV5-1 TGCGCCAGCAGCTATTTAGACAGTTTCAATCAGCCCCAGCATTTT CASSYLDSFNQPQHF
. TRBD2 TRBJ2-7 TRBV10-3 TGTGCCATCAGCCTTACACAGGGACTAGCGGGAGGCGAGCAGTACTTC CAISLTQGLAGGEQYF
. . TRBJ1-1 TRBV7-8 TGTGCCAGCAGCCCTTACAGGGACACTGAAGCTTTCTTT CASSPYRDTEAFF
. . TRBJ1-5 TRBV12-3/TRBV12-4 TGTGCCACCGGAATAGGGACTAATCAGCCCCAGCATTTT CATGIGTNQPQHF
once . TRBJ2-1 TRBV7-2 TGTGCCAGCAGCCCCATGGCGGGCAGAAACAATGAGCAGTTCTTC CASSPMAGRNNEQFF